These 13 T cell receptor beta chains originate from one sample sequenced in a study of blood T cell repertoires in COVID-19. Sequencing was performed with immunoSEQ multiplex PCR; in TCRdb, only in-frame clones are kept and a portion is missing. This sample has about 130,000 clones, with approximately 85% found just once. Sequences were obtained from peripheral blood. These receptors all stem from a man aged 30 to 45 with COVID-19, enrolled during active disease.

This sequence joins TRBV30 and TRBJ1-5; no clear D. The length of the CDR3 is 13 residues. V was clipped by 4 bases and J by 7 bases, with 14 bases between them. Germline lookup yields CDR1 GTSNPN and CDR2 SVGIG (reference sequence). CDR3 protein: CAWNSLATQPQHF. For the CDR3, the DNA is TGTGCCTGGAACTCCCTTGCGACACAGCCCCAGCATTTT. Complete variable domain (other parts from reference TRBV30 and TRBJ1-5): SQTIHQWPATLVQPVGSPLSLECTVEGTSNPNLYWYRQAAGRGLQLLFYSVGIGQISSEVPQNLSASRPQDRQFILSSKKLLLSDSGFYLCAWNSLATQPQHFGDGTRLSIL.

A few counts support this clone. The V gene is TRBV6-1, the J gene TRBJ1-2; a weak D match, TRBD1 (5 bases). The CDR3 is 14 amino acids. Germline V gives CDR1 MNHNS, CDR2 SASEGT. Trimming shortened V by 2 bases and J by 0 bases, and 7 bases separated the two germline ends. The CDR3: CASSETGANYGYTF. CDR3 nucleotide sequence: TGTGCCAGCAGTGAAACAGGAGCTAACTATGGCTACACCTTC.

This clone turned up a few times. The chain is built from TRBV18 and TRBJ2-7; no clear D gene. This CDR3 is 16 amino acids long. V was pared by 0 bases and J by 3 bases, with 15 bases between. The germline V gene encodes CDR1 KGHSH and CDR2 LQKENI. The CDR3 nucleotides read TGTGCCAGCTCACCACCTTCATTGCCCCAACACTACGAGCAGTACTTC. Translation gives CASSPPSLPQHYEQYF.

CDR3 sequence (DNA): TGTGCCAGCAGCTTGTTGGGACAGAGAGGTTCACCCCTCCACTTT. This encodes CASSLLGQRGSPLHF. J is TRBJ1-6 and V is TRBV7-8; TRBD1 matches at 7 bases. This CDR3 has 15 residues. Germline trimming cut 3 bases from V and 9 bases from J; bases unmatched to any gene: 8. The germline CDR1 and CDR2 sequences are SGHVS and FQNEAQ.

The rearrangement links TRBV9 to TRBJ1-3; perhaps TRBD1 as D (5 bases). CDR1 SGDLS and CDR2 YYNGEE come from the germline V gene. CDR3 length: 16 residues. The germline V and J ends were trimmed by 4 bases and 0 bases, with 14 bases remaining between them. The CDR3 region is CASSPKTVSSGNTIYF. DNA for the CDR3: TGTGCCAGCAGCCCGAAGACAGTCTCCTCTGGAAACACCATATATTTT.

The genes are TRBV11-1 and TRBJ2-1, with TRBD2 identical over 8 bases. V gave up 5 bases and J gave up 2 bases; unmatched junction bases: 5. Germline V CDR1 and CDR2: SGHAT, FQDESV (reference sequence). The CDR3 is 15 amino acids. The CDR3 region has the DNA TGTGCCAGCAGCCGGGGACTAGGGGCCTACAATGAGCAGTTCTTC. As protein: CASSRGLGAYNEQFF.

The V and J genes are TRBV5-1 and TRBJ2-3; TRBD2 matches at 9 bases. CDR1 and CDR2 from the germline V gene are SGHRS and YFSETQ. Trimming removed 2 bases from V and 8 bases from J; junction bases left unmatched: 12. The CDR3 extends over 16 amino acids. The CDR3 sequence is CASSFSSGGSQGTQYF. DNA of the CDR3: TGCGCCAGCAGCTTTAGTAGCGGGGGCTCGCAAGGTACGCAGTATTTT.

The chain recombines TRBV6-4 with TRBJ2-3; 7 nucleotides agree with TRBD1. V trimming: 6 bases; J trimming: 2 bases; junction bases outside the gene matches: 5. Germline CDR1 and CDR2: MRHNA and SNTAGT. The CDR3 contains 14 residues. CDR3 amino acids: CASSPGQNTDTQYF. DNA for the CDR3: TGTGCCAGCAGCCCGGGACAGAACACAGATACGCAGTATTTT.

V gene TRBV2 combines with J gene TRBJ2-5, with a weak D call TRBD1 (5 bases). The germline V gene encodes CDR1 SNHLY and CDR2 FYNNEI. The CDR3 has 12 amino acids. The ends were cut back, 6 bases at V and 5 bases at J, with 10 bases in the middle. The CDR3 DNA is TGTGCCAGCAGATACAGGCGGGAGACCCAGTACTTC. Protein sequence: CASRYRRETQYF.

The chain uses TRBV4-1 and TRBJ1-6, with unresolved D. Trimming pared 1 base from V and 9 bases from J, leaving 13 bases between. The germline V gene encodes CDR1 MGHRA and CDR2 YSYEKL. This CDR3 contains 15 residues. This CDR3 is CASSQATSAVSPLHF. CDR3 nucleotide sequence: TGCGCCAGCAGCCAAGCGACTTCGGCCGTTTCACCCCTCCACTTT.

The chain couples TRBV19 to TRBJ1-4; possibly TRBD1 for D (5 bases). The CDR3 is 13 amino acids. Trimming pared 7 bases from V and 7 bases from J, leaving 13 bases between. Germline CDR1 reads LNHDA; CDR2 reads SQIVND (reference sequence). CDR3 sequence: CASKRGEVEKLFF. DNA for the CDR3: TGTGCCAGTAAAAGGGGTGAAGTTGAAAAACTGTTTTTT.

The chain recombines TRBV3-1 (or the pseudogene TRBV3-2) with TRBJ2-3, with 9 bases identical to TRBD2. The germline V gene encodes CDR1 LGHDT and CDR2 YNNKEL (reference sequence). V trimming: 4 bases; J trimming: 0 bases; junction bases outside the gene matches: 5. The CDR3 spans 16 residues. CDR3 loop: CASSRSLAGSTDTQYF. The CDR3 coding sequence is TGTGCCAGCAGCCGTTCGCTAGCGGGGAGCACAGATACGCAGTATTTT.

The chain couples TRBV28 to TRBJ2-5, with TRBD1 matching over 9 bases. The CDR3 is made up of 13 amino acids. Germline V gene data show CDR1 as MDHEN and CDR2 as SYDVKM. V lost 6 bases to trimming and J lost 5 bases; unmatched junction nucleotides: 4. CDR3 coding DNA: TGTGCCAGCAGGGGACAGGGCAGGGAGACCCAGTACTTC. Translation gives CASRGQGRETQYF.